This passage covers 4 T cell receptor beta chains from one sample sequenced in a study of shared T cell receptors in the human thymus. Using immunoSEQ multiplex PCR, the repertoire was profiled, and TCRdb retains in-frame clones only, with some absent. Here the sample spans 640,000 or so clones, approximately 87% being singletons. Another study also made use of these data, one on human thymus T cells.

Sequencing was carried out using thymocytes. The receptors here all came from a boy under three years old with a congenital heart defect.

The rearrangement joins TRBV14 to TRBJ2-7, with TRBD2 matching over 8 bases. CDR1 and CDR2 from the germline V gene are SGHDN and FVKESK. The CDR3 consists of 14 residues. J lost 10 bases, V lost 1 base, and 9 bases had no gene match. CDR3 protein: CASSQAETSAYQYF. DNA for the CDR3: TGTGCCAGCAGCCAAGCTGAGACTAGCGCATACCAGTACTTC.

The CDR3 region has the DNA TGCGCCAGCAGCCAAGCAAGGGACAGCAAAAACTCCTATAATTCACCCCTCCACTTT. Amino acid sequence: CASSQARDSKNSYNSPLHF. The chain uses TRBV4-1 and TRBJ1-6, with 7 nucleotides matching TRBD1. With V trimmed by 1 base and J by 0 bases, 9 bases remained unmatched. The CDR3 is made up of 19 amino acids. Germline CDR1 and CDR2: MGHRA and YSYEKL.

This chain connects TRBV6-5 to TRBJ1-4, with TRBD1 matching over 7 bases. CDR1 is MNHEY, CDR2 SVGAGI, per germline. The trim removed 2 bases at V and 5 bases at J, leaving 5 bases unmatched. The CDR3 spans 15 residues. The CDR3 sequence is CASSYGSTGNEKLFF. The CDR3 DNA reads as TGTGCCAGCAGTTACGGATCGACAGGGAATGAAAAACTGTTTTTT.

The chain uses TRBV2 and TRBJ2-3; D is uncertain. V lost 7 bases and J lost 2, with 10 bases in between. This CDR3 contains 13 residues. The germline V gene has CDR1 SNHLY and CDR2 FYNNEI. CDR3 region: CASIPSITDTQYF. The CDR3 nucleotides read TGTGCCAGCATACCAAGCATCACAGATACGCAGTATTTT.